A selection of T cell receptor beta chains follows, all from one sample in a study of cytomegalovirus exposure and HLA in healthy donors. Sequenced by immunoSEQ multiplex PCR; TCRdb stores in-frame clones only, minus some. The repertoire consists of approximately 99,000 clones, with about three quarters occurring once and the leading ten covering about 3.5%. The sequenced sample was PBMCs. All receptors come from a man aged 35 to 55 in good health and CMV-seronegative. The conserved cysteine and the conserved F or W are not part of the CDR3 here.

v_call	j_call	cdr3_aa
TRBV5-1	TRBJ2-5	ASSKLQETQY
TRBV2	TRBJ2-5	ASSARGRSD
TRBV29-1	TRBJ2-7	SVAQGAYEQY
TRBV4-3	TRBJ2-3	ASSQGIAGALTDTQY
TRBV30	TRBJ2-1	AWSPRPSSEQF
TRBV29-1	TRBJ2-1	SVGSGVNNEQF
TRBV11-3	TRBJ1-5	ASSLHVYRKSNSNQPQH
TRBV25-1	TRBJ2-1	ASSLQGVDVWADEQF
TRBV9	TRBJ2-7	ASSPGLAGSYEQY
TRBV13	TRBJ1-2	ASSPGQKLNYGYT
TRBV5-6	TRBJ1-4	ASSPPGGTTQGKLF
TRBV5-1	TRBJ2-6	ASSSGQGAPPGANVLT
TRBV6-5	TRBJ2-1	ASTRTLAGANEQF
TRBV5-1	TRBJ2-7	ASSWTGGRYEQY
TRBV7-8	TRBJ2-5	ASSLVLAGGLSQETQY
TRBV2	TRBJ1-5	ASRRGGRQQPQH
TRBV5-1	TRBJ2-2	ASSLGFGGTGELF
TRBV6-1	TRBJ1-6	ASSESGSRSPLH
TRBV5-6	TRBJ1-2	ASSLVQGVFNRYT
TRBV6-4	TRBJ2-3	ASSDSDRGPQY
TRBV10-3	TRBJ2-1	AITGQGAGGDEQF
TRBV19	TRBJ2-7	ASSLTGGSHEQY
TRBV5-1	TRBJ2-7	ASSLETGLAYEQY
TRBV4-1	TRBJ1-5	ASSQGGGRGAHQPQH
TRBV4-1	TRBJ2-3	ASSQETGYDTQY
TRBV5-6	TRBJ1-5	ASSMQRSWGRWNQPQH
TRBV19	TRBJ1-4	ASSPPDRVGEKLF
TRBV6-5	TRBJ1-4	ASSFSALYNEKLF
TRBV13	TRBJ2-1	ASSFFRVVSYNEQF
TRBV9	TRBJ2-3	ASSVRDWLTDTQY
TRBV5-1	TRBJ1-4	ASSPLGQGGGEKLF
TRBV7-9	TRBJ1-2	ASSRLQGISYGYT
TRBV6-6	TRBJ2-5	ASSLGQTQETQY
TRBV4-1	TRBJ1-2	ASSQGLAEGWGYT
TRBV30	TRBJ2-1	AWTIPSTGPYNEQF
TRBV25-1	TRBJ2-2	ASRDTGGGGELF
TRBV7-3	TRBJ1-2	ASSLYGDYGYT
TRBV6-1	TRBJ2-3	ASRQGYGDTQY
TRBV2	TRBJ1-1	ATRDRLNTEAF
TRBV5-1	TRBJ1-2	ASTLEGSGSSYT
TRBV30	TRBJ1-5	AWSVGGPSNQPQH
TRBV6-5	TRBJ1-5	ASRTGNSNQPQH
TRBV11-2	TRBJ2-5	ASSPNSAETQY
TRBV7-6	TRBJ2-1	ASSPARPDEGV
TRBV5-1	TRBJ2-7	ASSYRQGGYEQY
TRBV25-1	TRBJ2-5	ASSRAKLWELEETQY
TRBV7-8	TRBJ2-5	ASSLGQGGTETQY
TRBV7-2	TRBJ1-2	ASSSHHRGMGYT
TRBV7-2	TRBJ2-3	ASSFGAGGSTDTQY
TRBV29-1	TRBJ2-3	SVMGLGSTDTQY
TRBV15	TRBJ2-2	ATSRAGRQGGTGELF
TRBV7-2	TRBJ1-1	ASSLSTPDYTEAF
TRBV2	TRBJ2-3	AREARLAGGYFTDTQY
TRBV4-3	TRBJ1-5	ASSQERFWRPQH
TRBV5-1	TRBJ1-1	ASSLGLGATEAF